These 17 T cell receptor beta chains came from one sample sequenced in a study of T-cell memory formation after mild COVID-19. TCRdb recomputed calls from the 5' RACE reads with MiXCR, one row per CDR3 protein. Of approximately 150,000 distinct CDR3 sequences listed, over 6% are singletons. The sample consisted of PBMCs or a T cell subset sorted from them (not recorded which). The receptors derive from an adult woman who had mild COVID-19 (a few samples of this study predate the infection). Cell type and time point are not known.

This chain connects TRBV5-1 to TRBJ2-2, with TRBD2 as a possible D gene (5 bases). CDR3 length: 15 amino acids. The germline CDR1 and CDR2 sequences are SGHRS and YFSETQ. V dropped 0 bases and J dropped 7 bases, with 13 bases sitting between them. CDR3 bases: TGCGCCAGCAGCTTGGACGCGGGCTATGGCGGGGAGCTGTTTTTT. This translates into CASSLDAGYGGELFF.

The chain recombines TRBV24-1 with TRBJ1-5; perhaps TRBD1 as D (5 bases). Per the germline V gene, CDR1 is KGHDR and CDR2 is SFDVKD. The CDR3 is 15 amino acids. Trimming removed 4 bases from V and 3 bases from J, with 12 bases in between. CDR3 protein: CATSDPGSPNQPQHF. The CDR3 region has the DNA TGTGCCACCAGTGACCCAGGGTCCCCCAATCAGCCCCAGCATTTT.

This clonotype was observed a few times. This chain joins TRBV9 and TRBJ2-7; TRBD2 aligns across 7 bases. The CDR3 has 14 amino acids. In germline, CDR1 is SGDLS, CDR2 YYNGEE. V shed 4 bases and J 3 bases; nucleotides not matched to a gene: 7. The CDR3, as DNA: TGTGCCAGCAGCTTCGGGGGGAGCGACTACGAGCAGTACTTC. Amino acid sequence: CASSFGGSDYEQYF.

The rearrangement links TRBV7-9 to TRBJ2-3, with unresolved D. Per the germline V gene, CDR1 is SEHNR and CDR2 is FQNEAQ (reference sequence). The V end lost 3 bases, the J end lost 6 bases, and 13 bases lay between the germline ends. The CDR3 totals 14 residues. CDR3 bases: TGTGCCAGCAGCTTCCTAGGCCATAGGGATACGCAGTATTTT. It is translated as CASSFLGHRDTQYF.

This clonotype was detected a few times. V gene TRBV5-1 combines with J gene TRBJ1-4; D gene uncertain. V was pared by 4 bases and J by 5 bases, with 15 bases between. This CDR3 is built from 15 residues. The germline CDR1 and CDR2 sequences are SGHRS and YFSETQ. The CDR3 DNA reads as TGCGCCAGCAGCGTCAGGTGGAACCTCAATGAAAAACTGTTTTTT. Translation gives CASSVRWNLNEKLFF.

This clonotype was counted only a few times. The rearrangement links TRBV3-1 to TRBJ1-6, with D possibly matching TRBD1 (5 bases). CDR3 length equals 15 residues. Deletions cut 1 base from V and 9 bases from J, with 13 bases between. CDR1 and CDR2 (germline): LGHDT, YNNKEL (reference sequence). CDR3 protein: CASSQGAGRISPLHF. In nucleotides, the CDR3 is TGTGCCAGCAGCCAAGGAGCGGGACGGATTTCACCCCTCCACTTT.

V usage is TRBV5-1 and J usage is TRBJ1-5, with 8 bases that match TRBD1. V shed 5 bases, J shed 1 base, and the junction held 5 bases outside the gene matches. This CDR3 has 15 amino acids. Germline assignment: CDR1 SGHRS and CDR2 YFSETQ. The CDR3 DNA reads TGCGCCAGCAGAGACGGGGACAGGAGCAATCAGCCCCAGCATTTT. It translates to CASRDGDRSNQPQHF.

This clonotype was counted ten times or more. The chain carries TRBV21-1 and TRBJ2-7; TRBD1, as called in the table, went unchecked against the DNA. TRBV21-1 is labeled a pseudogene. This CDR3 is built from 16 residues. CDR3 nucleotide sequence: TGTGCCAGCAGCAAAGGGGAGGACAGGTTATTCTACGAGCAGTACTTC. Protein product: CASSKGEDRLFYEQYF.

This clonotype showed up many times. The J gene is TRBJ2-7, the V gene TRBV5-1; unclear D gene. Trimming took 1 base from V and 4 from J, leaving 12 bases between them. CDR3 size: 14 residues. CDR1 and CDR2 (germline): SGHRS, YFSETQ. CDR3 in DNA: TGCGCCAGCAGCTTGCAGTCCAGAAATTACGAGCAGTACTTC. Residues: CASSLQSRNYEQYF.

At least ten counts were recorded for this clonotype. The V gene is TRBV20-1, the J gene TRBJ1-1; TRBD1 matches at 7 bases. V was clipped by 1 base and J by 0 bases; unmatched bases: 8. Germline V gene lookup returns CDR1 DFQATT and CDR2 SNEGSKA (reference sequence). The CDR3 extends over 16 amino acids. The CDR3: CSARGPGQGVNTEAFF. The DNA for the CDR3 is TGCAGTGCTAGAGGGCCGGGCCAGGGGGTGAACACTGAAGCTTTCTTT.

This clonotype was seen many times. The chain links TRBV29-1 to TRBJ2-5; 7 bases fit TRBD1. CDR1 is SQVTM and CDR2 is ANQGSEA in the germline V gene. Unmatched junction bases numbered 11, after V lost 5 bases and J lost 5 bases. CDR3 length: 14 residues. CDR3 bases: TGCAGCGTTCTCTCCGACAGGGTTGTGGAGACCCAGTACTTC. This sequence encodes CSVLSDRVVETQYF.

The V gene is TRBV30, the J gene TRBJ2-7; D uncertain. V was clipped by 1 base and J by 3 bases, with 16 bases between them. This CDR3 contains 15 residues. The germline V gene encodes CDR1 GTSNPN and CDR2 SVGIG (reference sequence). The CDR3 here is CAWSGLKGHRYEQYF. In DNA form, the CDR3 reads TGTGCCTGGAGTGGTTTGAAAGGGCACCGCTACGAGCAGTACTTC.

V is TRBV27 and J is TRBJ2-6; 7 bases match TRBD1. The CDR3 covers 16 residues. V trimming: 8 bases; J trimming: 0 bases; junction bases outside the gene matches: 7. Germline V lookup: CDR1 MNHEY, CDR2 SMNVEV (reference sequence). CDR3 sequence reads: CASGLTGSSGANVLTF. DNA for the CDR3: TGTGCCAGCGGTCTGACAGGGTCCTCTGGGGCCAACGTCCTGACTTTC.

There are a few counts of this clonotype. The V gene is TRBV4-2, the J gene TRBJ1-2; D is perhaps TRBD1 (6 bases). Looked up from germline, CDR1 is LGHNA and CDR2 is YNFKEQ. Trimming removed 3 bases at V and 0 bases at J, with 8 bases between. The length of the CDR3 is 14 residues. As DNA, the CDR3 is TGTGCCAGCAGCCAGGACAGTCCTAACTATGGCTACACCTTC. Its translation: CASSQDSPNYGYTF.

This clonotype appeared many times. This chain uses TRBV7-2 with TRBJ2-1; the D call may be TRBD1 or TRBD2 (6 bases each). V lost 1 base and J lost 7, with 11 bases in between. Germline loops: CDR1 SGHTA, CDR2 FQGNSA. The CDR3 has 14 amino acids. In nucleotides, the CDR3 is TGTGCCAGCAGCTTAGGGGGGGCAGAGAATGAGCAGTTCTTC. Translation gives CASSLGGAENEQFF.

The chain is built from TRBV6-2 or TRBV6-3 and TRBJ2-4; no reliable D call. The CDR3 is 17 amino acids. Trimming removed 4 bases at V and 0 bases at J, with 16 bases between. Germline assignment: CDR1 MNHEY and CDR2 SVGEGT. CDR3 sequence: CASSFPGSPLAKNIQYF. DNA of the CDR3: TGTGCCAGCAGTTTTCCGGGCTCCCCGCTAGCCAAAAACATTCAGTACTTC.

Ten or more counts support this clonotype. The gene calls are TRBV6-5 and TRBJ2-1; 8 bases map to TRBD2. The CDR3 has 15 amino acids. Germline V gives CDR1 MNHEY, CDR2 SVGAGI. Losses at the gene ends were 6 bases for V and 6 bases for J; bases not matched to a gene: 10. This CDR3 reads CASRRIAGRGNEQFF. For the CDR3, the DNA is TGTGCCAGCAGAAGAATAGCGGGAAGGGGCAATGAGCAGTTCTTC.